One and the same sample provided the 26 T cell receptor beta chains below, sequenced in a study of cytomegalovirus exposure and HLA in healthy donors. With 60 Vbeta and 13 Jbeta primers, the PCR was carried out. Assay used: immunoSEQ multiplex PCR; TCRdb lists only in-frame clones, some missing. The sample shows approximately 130,000 clones, 80% to 85% of them seen only once. Sequencing was done on a sample of PBMCs. Receptor source: a woman between 50 and 59 years old in good health and CMV-seropositive.

The chain combines TRBV30 with TRBJ2-1; a possible D gene is TRBD2 (5 bases). CDR3 length: 15 amino acids. V lost 6 bases and J lost 1, with 16 bases in between. Looked up from germline, CDR1 is GTSNPN and CDR2 is SVGIG (reference sequence). The CDR3 DNA sequence: TGTGCCTGTCAAGAAGGAGCGGTATCCTACAATGAGCAGTTCTTC. Translating it yields CACQEGAVSYNEQFF.

The J gene is TRBJ2-1, the V gene TRBV4-3; TRBD2 is a possible D gene (7 bases). Germline values: CDR1 LGHNA, CDR2 YSLEER. There are 15 residues in the CDR3. Deletions cut 1 base from V and 4 bases from J, with 11 bases between. The CDR3, as DNA: TGCGCCAGCAGCCAAGGGGGGGGCCGATACAATGAGCAGTTCTTC. Translating gives CASSQGGGRYNEQFF.

The chain carries TRBV5-1 and TRBJ2-7; the D is unclear. V lost 0 bases, J lost 1 base, and 8 bases lay in between. In germline, CDR1 is SGHRS, CDR2 YFSETQ. This CDR3 is 14 amino acids long. CDR3 region: CASSLVGNSYEQYF. The CDR3 DNA is TGCGCCAGCAGCTTGGTGGGCAATTCCTACGAGCAGTACTTC.

This chain uses TRBV6-5 with TRBJ2-3; 10 positions match TRBD2. Germline CDR1 MNHEY, CDR2 SVGAGI. This CDR3 comprises 16 residues. V shed 1 base and J 5 bases; nucleotides not matched to a gene: 6. In DNA, the CDR3 is TGTGCCAGCAGTTACTTCTTAGGGACTAGCGAAGATACGCAGTATTTT. This translates into CASSYFLGTSEDTQYF.

This chain uses TRBV5-1 with TRBJ2-1; 12 bases line up with TRBD2. There are 15 residues in the CDR3. In germline, CDR1 is SGHRS, CDR2 YFSETQ. The trim removed 7 bases at V and 5 bases at J, leaving 7 bases unmatched. The CDR3 reads CASVSGLAGNNEQFF. Here the CDR3 DNA reads TGCGCCAGCGTCTCAGGACTAGCGGGAAACAATGAGCAGTTCTTC.

CDR3 DNA: TGTGCCAGCAGCTCGGGGAAAGGGGATACGCAGTATTTT. It yields the protein CASSSGKGDTQYF. The rearrangement joins TRBV7-9 to TRBJ2-3; D might be TRBD2 (5 bases). The V end was cut by 4 bases, the J end by 6 bases, with 11 bases between. The CDR3 is 13 amino acids. Germline V gene sequence: CDR1 SEHNR, CDR2 FQNEAQ (reference sequence).

The rearrangement joins TRBV11-2 to TRBJ2-1, with 7 bases matching TRBD1. Looked up from germline, CDR1 is SGHAT and CDR2 is FQNNGV. Germline trimming cut 6 bases from V and 3 bases from J; bases unmatched to any gene: 11. The CDR3 contains 16 residues. The CDR3: CASRTSGDRDYNEQFF. Written as DNA, the CDR3 is TGTGCCAGCAGAACTAGTGGTGACAGGGACTACAATGAGCAGTTCTTC.

Only a few counts were recorded for this clone. The V and J genes are TRBV25-1 and TRBJ1-1; TRBD1 matches 7 bases. CDR1 is MGHDK, CDR2 SYGVNS, per germline. Trimming cost V 8 bases and J 1 base; bases outside gene matches: 4. This CDR3 contains 13 residues. The CDR3 spells CASVRQGNTEAFF. The CDR3 region has the DNA TGTGCCAGCGTAAGACAGGGGAACACTGAAGCTTTCTTT.

The genes are TRBV2 and TRBJ1-2; 9 positions agree with TRBD1. The germline V gene has CDR1 SNHLY and CDR2 FYNNEI. The CDR3 is 13 amino acids. Trimming took 6 bases from V and 6 from J; bases not matched to a gene: 5. The CDR3 coding sequence is TGTGCCAGCAGAGAACAGGGGGCACATGGCTACACCTTC. It yields the protein CASREQGAHGYTF.

In the case of this clone: At one boundary the junction diverges from the germline segment, which might be a read error. This chain links TRBV4-3 with TRBJ2-2; TRBD1 matches at 9 bases. This CDR3 has 17 residues. Germline values: CDR1 LGHNA, CDR2 YSLEER. CDR3 amino acids: CASSQGSGTGNPGELFF. DNA of the CDR3: TGCGCCAGCAGCCAAGGGTCCGGGACAGGGAACCCCGGGGAGCTGTTTTTT.

V gene TRBV19 combines with J gene TRBJ2-7, with D perhaps matching TRBD1 (6 bases). Between the trimmed V and J ends, which lost 9 bases and 3 bases, there was a span of 15 bases. The CDR3 totals 13 residues. CDR1 is LNHDA, CDR2 SQIVND, per germline (reference sequence). CDR3 bases: TGTGCCAGCAGGGAACAGGGTGACTACGAGCAGTACTTC. It translates to CASREQGDYEQYF.

This clone was recorded only once. The chain joins TRBV6-1 to TRBJ1-5; a weak D match, TRBD1 (6 bases). The CDR3 totals 15 residues. Germline assignment: CDR1 MNHNS and CDR2 SASEGT. V was cut by 4 bases and J by 0 bases, with 10 bases left in between. CDR3 protein: CASSARTVSNQPQHF. CDR3 in DNA: TGTGCCAGCAGTGCCAGGACAGTTAGCAATCAGCCCCAGCATTTT.

This clone occurred a few times. This chain uses TRBV11-3 with TRBJ1-3, with D possibly being TRBD1 (6 bases). The CDR3 contains 13 residues. CDR1 is SGHNT, CDR2 YENEEA, per germline. V dropped 4 bases and J dropped 3 bases, with 7 bases sitting between them. The CDR3 bases are TGTGCCAGCAGCTCCAGGGGTGGAAACACCATATATTTT. This sequence encodes CASSSRGGNTIYF.

This clone showed up just a few times. The chain joins TRBV28 to TRBJ1-2; D is ambiguous. CDR1 is MDHEN and CDR2 is SYDVKM in the germline V gene. The length of the CDR3 is 13 residues. V shed 6 bases and J shed 4 bases, with 12 bases lying between them. Here the CDR3 DNA reads TGTGCCAGCAGCCCCGGTATCCTCTATGGCTACACCTTC. It codes for CASSPGILYGYTF.

This clone was seen just once. This rearrangement joins TRBV7-9 to TRBJ2-3; D remains unclear. Trimming shortened V by 0 bases and J by 3 bases, and 10 bases separated the two germline ends. CDR3 length equals 15 residues. The germline V gene has CDR1 SEHNR and CDR2 FQNEAQ (reference sequence). The CDR3: CASSLAQFRTDTQYF. CDR3 nucleotides: TGTGCCAGCAGCTTAGCGCAATTTCGGACAGATACGCAGTATTTT.

The chain links TRBV27 to TRBJ1-5; possible D gene TRBD1, 6 bases. This CDR3 has 15 amino acids. Germline CDR1 reads MNHEY; CDR2 reads SMNVEV (reference sequence). With 5 bases removed from V and 3 bases from J, the gap between germline ends came to 14 bases. The CDR3 region is CASSVTGQYNQPQHF. CDR3 nucleotides: TGTGCCAGCAGTGTCACAGGGCAGTACAATCAGCCCCAGCATTTT.

The J gene is TRBJ2-3, the V gene TRBV27, with 10 bases matching TRBD2. There are 16 residues in the CDR3. The V and J ends lost 4 bases and 3 bases, in that order; junction bases with no gene match: 7. Per germline, CDR1 MNHEY and CDR2 SMNVEV (reference sequence). Here the CDR3 reads CASSSRGSGRTDTQYF. The CDR3 coding sequence is TGTGCCAGCAGTTCCCGGGGTAGCGGGAGGACAGATACGCAGTATTTT.

The CDR3 here is CASSQIPGQGGRVNNEQFF. In DNA form, the CDR3 reads TGTGCCAGCTCACAGATTCCGGGACAGGGTGGGAGAGTAAACAATGAGCAGTTCTTC. The V call is TRBV18, the J call TRBJ2-1; 9 bases fit TRBD1. From germline, CDR1 is KGHSH and CDR2 LQKENI. This CDR3 spans 19 amino acids. The V segment lost 4 bases and the J segment 5 bases; nucleotides outside the gene matches: 18.

The gene calls are TRBV6-6 and TRBJ2-3; 14 positions agree with TRBD2. Germline V gene data show CDR1 as MNHNY and CDR2 as SVGAGI (reference sequence). With 8 bases clipped from V and 10 bases from J, the junction kept 5 bases outside the gene matches. The length of the CDR3 is 13 residues. The CDR3, as DNA: TGTGCCAGCCGACTAGCGGGGGGGGGTTCGCAGTATTTT. As protein: CASRLAGGGSQYF.

The rearrangement joins TRBV27 to TRBJ1-6; no definite D call. The CDR3 spans 14 residues. V was trimmed by 6 bases and J by 9 bases, leaving 15 bases between them. Germline V CDR1 and CDR2: MNHEY, SMNVEV (reference sequence). The CDR3 nucleotides read TGTGCCAGCAGGATCGGACTCGAGGGTTCACCCCTCCACTTT. The encoded protein is CASRIGLEGSPLHF.

This chain uses TRBV27 with TRBJ2-1; 10 bases agree with TRBD1. In germline, CDR1 is MNHEY, CDR2 SMNVEV (reference sequence). V gave up 8 bases and J gave up 2 bases; unmatched junction bases: 12. This CDR3 region has 17 residues. CDR3 region: CASCESLDRGTYNEQFF. The CDR3 coding sequence is TGTGCCAGCTGCGAAAGTCTGGACAGGGGGACCTACAATGAGCAGTTCTTC.

The rearrangement uses TRBV19 and TRBJ2-5; 7 nucleotides line up with TRBD2. The CDR3 runs to 15 residues. In germline, CDR1 is LNHDA, CDR2 SQIVND (reference sequence). Trimming removed 6 bases from V and 5 bases from J; junction bases left unmatched: 12. CDR3 DNA sequence: TGTGCCAGTAGCCCCTCGCTAGCGGAGGTCGAGACCCAGTACTTC. This codes for CASSPSLAEVETQYF.

V usage is TRBV28 and J usage is TRBJ1-5; 7 bases align to TRBD1. J lost 2 bases, V lost 5 bases, and 9 bases had no gene match. Germline assignment: CDR1 MDHEN and CDR2 SYDVKM. CDR3 length equals 16 residues. The CDR3 nucleotides read TGTGCCAGCAGTATCCATACCGGGACAGGCAATCAGCCCCAGCATTTT. Translated, it gives CASSIHTGTGNQPQHF.

Of note for this clone: This sample also contains other DNA sequences that code for the same CDR3. This chain uses TRBV6-1 with TRBJ2-5, with D possibly matching TRBD2 (6 bases). CDR1 MNHNS and CDR2 SASEGT come from the germline V gene. This CDR3 comprises 14 residues. The germline V and J ends were trimmed by 8 bases and 0 bases, with 13 bases remaining between them. The CDR3 sequence: CASYLSGYQETQYF. The CDR3 DNA follows: TGTGCCAGCTATCTCAGCGGGTACCAAGAGACCCAGTACTTC.

This chain connects TRBV5-1 to TRBJ2-7; 8 bases align to TRBD1. V lost 3 bases, J lost 2 bases, and 16 bases stayed unmatched. The CDR3 extends over 18 amino acids. CDR1 is SGHRS, CDR2 YFSETQ, per germline. In DNA form, the CDR3 reads TGCGCCAGCAGCTCAGAAGCTTACCGGGACAGGAATACCTACGAGCAGTACTTC. It is translated as CASSSEAYRDRNTYEQYF.

V usage is TRBV29-1 and J usage is TRBJ2-1, with a tentative D call TRBD1 (6 bases). The V and J ends lost 7 bases and 0 bases respectively, with 16 bases between them. The V gene's germline CDR1 is SQVTM and CDR2 ANQGSEA. The length of the CDR3 is 15 residues. The CDR3 DNA follows: TGCAGCGCTCACACAGGGCCCCGCTCCTACAATGAGCAGTTCTTC. Translated: CSAHTGPRSYNEQFF.